This T cell receptor beta chain was sequenced in a study of blood T cell repertoires in COVID-19. The overall study: In each case, the material was cDNA or gDNA derived from T cells, B-cell-depleted T cells, or PBMCs.

Germline lookup yields CDR1 LNHDA and CDR2 SQIVND (reference sequence). With V trimmed by 5 bases and J by 0 bases, 8 bases remained unmatched. The CDR3 length is 17 residues. Sequencing was performed with immunoSEQ multiplex PCR; in TCRdb, only in-frame clones are kept and a portion is missing. The sample lists tens of thousands of clones, about 90% occurring once. Seattle enrolled patients during active infection and tracked them longitudinally. The sequence derives from a young man with COVID-19, enrolled during active disease. The sequenced sample consisted of peripheral blood. V gene TRBV19 combines with J gene TRBJ1-3, with 9 nucleotides matching TRBD1. The CDR3 DNA sequence: TGTGCCAGTAGTCCCTGGACAGGGGCGATCTCTGGAAACACCATATATTTT. It specifies CASSPWTGAISGNTIYF.